These T cell receptor beta chains were read from a single sample in a study of cytomegalovirus exposure and HLA in healthy donors. The table came from immunoSEQ multiplex PCR; TCRdb's copy has only in-frame clones and leaves some out. The sample yields more than 300,000 clones, around 86% seen once. Sample: PBMCs. These receptors were collected from a young woman in good health and CMV-seronegative. The CDR3 runs from the conserved cysteine through the conserved F or W. A D gene is named only where the DNA matches it firmly. For some rows the clone size is stated as once, few or many, or as a class when expanded; others skip it.

j_call d_call cdr3_length clone_size v_call cdr3_nt cdr3_aa
TRBJ2-4 TRBD2 17 - TRBV5-1 TGCGCCAGCAGCTCGGTGACTAGCGGGCCCCTCAAAAACATTCAGTACTTC CASSSVTSGPLKNIQYF
TRBJ2-1 TRBD2 16 once TRBV27 TGTGCCAGCAGTTCCCCACTAGCGGCTTCCTACAATGAGCAGTTCTTC CASSSPLAASYNEQFF
TRBJ2-7 TRBD1 14 - TRBV30 TGTGCCTGGAGTCTGGGGACAGGGGGATCGAAGCAGTACTTC CAWSLGTGGSKQYF
TRBJ2-4 - 16 - TRBV18 TGTGCCAGCTCACCGACAGCCACCCTAGCCAAAAACATTCAGTACTTC CASSPTATLAKNIQYF
TRBJ2-2 TRBD1 16 few TRBV7-9 TGTGCCAGCAGCGCCCCAGGGGGTGTAAACACCGGGGAGCTGTTTTTT CASSAPGGVNTGELFF
TRBJ2-7 - 16 - TRBV6-5 TGTGCCAGCAGTTTAGAACGAGCGGTAAGCTCCTACGAGCAGTACTTC CASSLERAVSSYEQYF
TRBJ1-1 - 11 - TRBV28 TGTGCCACTCTAGACTTGAACGAAGCTTTCTTT CATLDLNEAFF
TRBJ2-3 TRBD2 15 - TRBV6-1 TGTGCCAGCAGTACCAAGCGGGGGGTCACAGATACGCAGTATTTT CASSTKRGVTDTQYF
TRBJ2-1 TRBD2 14 - TRBV7-9 TGTGCCAGCAGCGTCCTCCCGACTAGCGGGGGGCAGTTCTTC CASSVLPTSGGQFF
TRBJ1-2 TRBD1 15 - TRBV9 TGTGCCAGCAGCGGATACACGGGACAGGGCGATGGCTACACCTTC CASSGYTGQGDGYTF
TRBJ2-5 TRBD2 16 once TRBV5-5 TGTGCCAGCAGCCCGGAGGGACTAGCGGGAGTGGAGACCCAGTACTTC CASSPEGLAGVETQYF
TRBJ2-5 TRBD2 14 - TRBV25-1 TGTGCCAGCTGTCGATGGGGGGGTGAGGAGACCCAGTACTTC CASCRWGGEETQYF
TRBJ1-5 TRBD1 17 - TRBV19 TGTGCCAGTAGTATAAGCCCGACAGGGGGCGCTGATCAGCCCCAGCATTTT CASSISPTGGADQPQHF
TRBJ1-5 - 12 - TRBV4-2 TGTGCCAGCAGCCAAGATTCGCAGCCCCAGCATTTT CASSQDSQPQHF
TRBJ1-2 - 15 - TRBV28 TGTGCCAGCAGTTTATCCGACAGCGGGGCGGATGGCTACACCTTC CASSLSDSGADGYTF
TRBJ2-2 - 14 - TRBV7-6 TGTGCCAGCAGCCCAGGGGTAAACACCGGGGAGCTGTTTTTT CASSPGVNTGELFF
TRBJ2-7 - 15 - TRBV15 TGTGCCACCAGCAGAGTACAGCAGGGCCCCTACGAGCAGTACTTC CATSRVQQGPYEQYF
TRBJ2-7 TRBD2 17 - TRBV11-2 TGTGCCAGCAGCTTACGGCGGGCTAGCGGTTCTACCTACGAGCAGTACTTC CASSLRRASGSTYEQYF
TRBJ1-5 - 15 - TRBV7-8 TGTGCCAGCAGCCAATTACGGACAGGCAATCAGCCCCAGCATTTT CASSQLRTGNQPQHF
TRBJ2-7 - 12 few TRBV5-4 TGTGCCAGCAGCCTAGATTCGTGGGAGCAGTACTTC CASSLDSWEQYF
TRBJ1-5 - 19 - TRBV6-1 TGTGCCAGCAGTGAAGTCGGGAGGGGACGGGTCTTGAGCAATCAGCCCCAGCATTTT CASSEVGRGRVLSNQPQHF
TRBJ1-1 - 14 - TRBV7-9 TGTGCCAGCAGCTTCCGGGACACGAACACTGAAGCTTTCTTT CASSFRDTNTEAFF
TRBJ1-1 - 14 - TRBV13 TGTGCCAGCAGCTGGGGACTTAGGAACACTGAAGCTTTCTTT CASSWGLRNTEAFF
TRBJ2-2 TRBD1 16 few TRBV7-6 TGTGCCAGCAGCTCTGGACAGGGGCGTTCGGCCGGGGAGCTGTTTTTT CASSSGQGRSAGELFF
TRBJ1-1 - 15 - TRBV7-6 TGTGCCAGCAGCCAAAGAACAGGGTTGAACACTGAAGCTTTCTTT CASSQRTGLNTEAFF
TRBJ2-7 TRBD1 12 - TRBV11-2 TGTGCCAGCGGGGGACAGTTCTACGAGCAGTACTTC CASGGQFYEQYF
TRBJ2-6 - 17 - TRBV5-1 TGCGCCAGCAGCTTGGAGGTTAGCGGCTCTGGGGCCAACGTCCTGACTTTC CASSLEVSGSGANVLTF
TRBJ2-3 TRBD2 17 - TRBV9 TGTGCCAGCAGCGCGGGACTAGCGGGAGGGCCCGGAGATACGCAGTATTTT CASSAGLAGGPGDTQYF
TRBJ2-1 - 15 - TRBV6-5 TGTGCCAGCACCCTTCGGGGGACCTCTTACAATGAGCAGTTCTTC CASTLRGTSYNEQFF
TRBJ1-1 TRBD1 14 - TRBV25-1 TGTGCCAGCAGACCGGGACAGGGGGCCAGTGAAGCTTTCTTT CASRPGQGASEAFF
TRBJ1-1 - 16 once TRBV30 TGTGCCTGGAAAACTGCAGGGGTCGTGAAGAACACTGAAGCTTTCTTT CAWKTAGVVKNTEAFF
TRBJ2-3 - 13 - TRBV7-3 TGTGCCAGCAGCTTACCAGGGACAAATACGCAGTATTTT CASSLPGTNTQYF
TRBJ2-3 - 15 - TRBV19 TGTGCCAGTAGGATCAGGGGGACTAGCACAGATACGCAGTATTTT CASRIRGTSTDTQYF
TRBJ2-1 TRBD1 15 - TRBV27 TGTGCCAGCAGTTTAAACAGGGGGCGCAGGGATGAGCAGTTCTTC CASSLNRGRRDEQFF
TRBJ2-7 TRBD2 14 - TRBV27 TGTGCCAGTGGCCTGGCGGGAGGAGTCGACGAGCAGTACTTC CASGLAGGVDEQYF
TRBJ1-5 TRBD1 14 - TRBV5-1 TGCGCCAGCAGCCTAGGACAGGGAGGTCAGCCCCAGCATTTT CASSLGQGGQPQHF
TRBJ2-5 - 11 - TRBV2 TGTGCCAGCAGCAGCGAAGAGACCCAGTACTTC CASSSEETQYF
TRBJ1-1 - 14 - TRBV11-2 TGTGCCAGCAGCCTCCACATACGGAACACTGAAGCTTTCTTT CASSLHIRNTEAFF
TRBJ2-4 TRBD2 16 - TRBV9 TGTGCCAGCAGCGTAACCCCGACTAGCGGGAGTGGCATTCAGTACTTC CASSVTPTSGSGIQYF
TRBJ1-5 TRBD1 15 - TRBV28 TGTGCCAGCCACCGACAACAACAGGGGGGGCAGCCCCAGCATTTT CASHRQQQGGQPQHF
TRBJ2-7 TRBD1 15 - TRBV13 TGTGCCAGCAGCTTAGGCCGGACAGGGGGTAACGAGCAGTACTTC CASSLGRTGGNEQYF
TRBJ2-7 - 15 few TRBV30 TGTGCCTGGAGTAATGAGCGGAGGACCCTCGGCGAGCAGTACTTC CAWSNERRTLGEQYF
TRBJ1-1 - 15 - TRBV6-5 TGTGCCAGCAGTTCTCCATACAGGGAGAAGACTGAAGCTTTCTTT CASSSPYREKTEAFF
TRBJ2-2 TRBD2 15 - TRBV6-5 TGTGCCAGCACCGTAACTAGCGGAAACACCGGGGAGCTGTTTTTT CASTVTSGNTGELFF
TRBJ2-1 - 14 - TRBV27 TGTGCCAGCAGTTTCATAGGAGACTACAATGAGCAGTTCTTC CASSFIGDYNEQFF
TRBJ2-3 - 16 - TRBV2 TGTGCCAGCAGTGACTGGTCGGGAGCGGGCACAGATACGCAGTATTTT CASSDWSGAGTDTQYF
TRBJ1-1 TRBD1 14 - TRBV5-1 TGCGCCAGCAGCTTTTTGACAGGGCCCACTGAAGCTTTCTTT CASSFLTGPTEAFF
TRBJ2-3 TRBD2 15 once TRBV4-1 TGCGCCAGCAGCTACGGACTAGCGAGCACAGATACGCAGTATTTT CASSYGLASTDTQYF
TRBJ2-7 TRBD2 19 - TRBV28 TGTGCCAGCGGAACTCCCGGGACTAGCGGGAGAAGGGGTCTCTACGAGCAGTACTTC CASGTPGTSGRRGLYEQYF
TRBJ2-3 - 16 - TRBV28 TGTGCCAGCAGTCCGCCTACAGGGAGGGGCAAGGATACGCAGTATTTT CASSPPTGRGKDTQYF
TRBJ2-2 TRBD2 19 - TRBV9 TGTGCCAGCAGCGGGAGCGGGGACCACCATCGGGGGAACACCGGGGAGCTGTTTTTT CASSGSGDHHRGNTGELFF